This TCR beta chain appears in the sequencing data of a study of cytomegalovirus exposure and HLA in healthy donors. Study observations and caveats: Later analysis demonstrated an association between a missense DCLRE1C variant and TCR beta V- and J-gene trimming. Some public TCRs appeared in many individuals, while most sequences were rare.

This PCR relied on a set of 60 Vbeta primers and 13 Jbeta primers. Sequenced by immunoSEQ multiplex PCR; TCRdb stores in-frame clones only, minus some. The top ten clones hold less than 0.85% of a sample with around 170,000 clones, 75% to 90% of them seen once. This clone was detected once. Its target is unknown. CDR1 SGHTS and CDR2 YDEGEE come from the germline V gene. Trimming cost V 4 bases and J 3 bases; bases outside gene matches: 14. This CDR3 spans 17 amino acids. These donors, healthy bone marrow donors, were studied. The receptor comes from a woman between 18 and 29 years old in good health and CMV-seronegative. Sequenced material: PBMCs. The rearrangement uses TRBV5-8 and TRBJ2-7; 9 bases line up with TRBD1. CDR3 nucleotide sequence: TGTGCCAGCAGCCGGGGACGTGGAACAGGGGGCTTCTACGAGCAGTACTTC. Its translation: CASSRGRGTGGFYEQYF.